The source of this T cell receptor (beta chain) is a study of OX40 agonist ivuxolimab in advanced cancers. On the study more broadly: Three patients had partial responses: one hepatocellular carcinoma, two cutaneous melanoma.

TCRdb's table, derived via immunoSEQ multiplex PCR, lists solely in-frame clones and lacks some. Among more than 30,000 clones listed, roughly 80% were seen once. CDR3 size: 14 residues. Trimming took 4 bases from V and 4 from J, leaving 10 bases between them. Per the germline V gene, CDR1 is SNHLY and CDR2 is FYNNEI. The chain links TRBV2 to TRBJ2-2, with D possibly being TRBD1 (6 bases). This TCR came from an adult with an advanced solid tumor such as melanoma, head and neck, liver or kidney cancer. The sequences come from CD4+ or CD8+ T cells sorted from blood, collected in a trial of the OX40 agonist ivuxolimab. The CDR3 is CASSGTGSTGELFF. In DNA, the CDR3 is TGTGCCAGCAGTGGAACAGGGTCCACCGGGGAGCTGTTTTTT.